Listed here are 31 T cell receptor beta chains from one sample, sequenced in a study of blood T cell repertoires in COVID-19 (TCRdb year 2020). The library was built by means of the immunoSEQ multiplex PCR assay. TCRdb limited this immuneACCESS table to in-frame rearrangements with V and J called. A share of clones is missing; checked studies link under half to unresolved V genes, and the rest is unexplained. The sample table contains 300,000 to 450,000 clones; only one count was recorded for roughly 87% of them. 3% to 4.5% of the sample comes from the top ten. Sample: peripheral blood. The source of these receptors is an older woman with COVID-19, enrolled during active disease.

The rearrangement uses TRBV6-5 and TRBJ1-1, with D hard to call. The V gene's germline CDR1 is MNHEY and CDR2 SVGAGI. CDR3 size: 13 residues. Trimming took off 5 bases at V and 0 bases at J, with 7 bases between the two ends. CDR3 loop: CASSPFVNTEAFF. In nucleotides, the CDR3 is TGTGCCAGCAGTCCGTTTGTGAACACTGAAGCTTTCTTT.

This rearrangement joins TRBV7-9 to TRBJ1-3; D is ambiguous. Between the trimmed V and J ends, which lost 3 bases and 0 bases, there was a span of 9 bases. Germline V gives CDR1 SEHNR, CDR2 FQNEAQ (reference sequence). This CDR3 region has 15 residues. The CDR3: CASSLAGSSGNTIYF. CDR3 bases: TGTGCCAGCAGCTTGGCGGGGAGCTCTGGAAACACCATATATTTT.

The chain couples TRBV7-9 to TRBJ1-1, with no clear D. The CDR3 spans 15 residues. V was pared by 3 bases and J by 4 bases, with 15 bases between. The germline V gene encodes CDR1 SEHNR and CDR2 FQNEAQ (reference sequence). Here the CDR3 DNA reads TGTGCCAGCAGCTTTTCCCCCCGGGTGGGCACTGAAGCTTTCTTT. This translates into CASSFSPRVGTEAFF.

This chain joins TRBV6-2 or TRBV6-3 and TRBJ2-6, with D possibly matching TRBD2 (6 bases). Germline CDR1 reads MNHEY; CDR2 reads SVGEGT. The V gene lost 6 bases and the J gene lost 7 bases, with 13 bases spanning the gap. This CDR3 region has 14 residues. This CDR3 is CASSVQGGANVLTF. The CDR3 bases are TGTGCCAGCAGCGTTCAGGGAGGCGCCAACGTCCTGACTTTC.

In this sample, this clone turned up once. V usage is TRBV19 and J usage is TRBJ1-1; D is unresolved. Germline assignment: CDR1 LNHDA and CDR2 SQIVND (reference sequence). The V and J ends lost 5 bases and 2 bases respectively, with 18 bases between them. CDR3 length: 16 residues. This chain's CDR3 is CASSPFGRVGNTEAFF. The CDR3 coding sequence is TGTGCCAGTAGTCCTTTTGGGAGGGTAGGAAACACTGAAGCTTTCTTT.

The rearrangement uses TRBV6-5 and TRBJ1-5; 7 bases align to TRBD1. V gave up 10 bases and J gave up 5 bases; unmatched junction bases: 14. CDR1 is MNHEY and CDR2 is SVGAGI in the germline V gene. This CDR3 region has 15 residues. DNA of the CDR3: TGTGCCATCTCGGGACAGCCGACTTCATATCAGCCCCAGCATTTT. It specifies CAISGQPTSYQPQHF.

The chain combines TRBV2 with TRBJ2-7, with D maybe TRBD1 (6 bases). Trimming removed 7 bases from V and 4 bases from J, with 11 bases in between. The V gene's germline CDR1 is SNHLY and CDR2 FYNNEI. There are 12 residues in the CDR3. The CDR3 nucleotides are TGTGCCAGCACCATGGACAGTTACGAGCAGTACTTC. Its protein product is CASTMDSYEQYF.

V gene TRBV5-1 combines with J gene TRBJ1-2; D is undetermined. The germline gives CDR1 SGHRS, CDR2 YFSETQ. This CDR3 spans 15 amino acids. V was trimmed by 3 bases and J by 0 bases, leaving 12 bases between them. CDR3 bases: TGCGCCAGCAGCTGGTCACAGAAAGCTAACTATGGCTACACCTTC. It is translated as CASSWSQKANYGYTF.

This clone was counted a single time. The chain carries TRBV27 and TRBJ1-1, with 11 bases fitting TRBD1. Germline CDR1 and CDR2: MNHEY and SMNVEV (reference sequence). The trim removed 7 bases at V and 1 base at J, leaving 8 bases unmatched. The CDR3 runs to 16 residues. CDR3 in DNA: TGTGCCAGCACCATTAGGGGGACAGGGGGGAACACTGAAGCTTTCTTT. Protein sequence: CASTIRGTGGNTEAFF.

The chain uses TRBV4-1 and TRBJ1-3, with a tentative D call TRBD1 (5 bases). The CDR3 extends over 20 amino acids. V gave up 1 base and J gave up 0 bases, with 22 bases separating them. Per germline, CDR1 MGHRA and CDR2 YSYEKL. The CDR3 loop is CASSQGGWRGSRRSGNTIYF. The CDR3 bases are TGCGCCAGCAGCCAAGGGGGTTGGCGGGGCAGCAGACGCTCTGGAAACACCATATATTTT.

CDR3 region: CASSFKVGPYGYTF. CDR3 coding DNA: TGTGCCAGCAGTTTTAAGGTGGGGCCATATGGCTACACCTTC. The chain couples TRBV27 to TRBJ1-2; possible D gene TRBD1, 5 bases. V was cut by 3 bases and J by 5 bases, with 13 bases left in between. The CDR3 has 14 residues. The germline V gene has CDR1 MNHEY and CDR2 SMNVEV (reference sequence).

V gene TRBV3-1 (or the pseudogene TRBV3-2) combines with J gene TRBJ2-5; TRBD2 aligns across 11 bases. The CDR3 runs to 15 residues. From germline, CDR1 is LGHDT and CDR2 YNNKEL (reference sequence). The V and J ends lost 1 base and 7 bases, in that order; junction bases with no gene match: 5. The CDR3 loop reads CASSQVAGGLGTQYF. Written as DNA, the CDR3 is TGTGCCAGCAGCCAAGTAGCGGGGGGGCTGGGGACCCAGTACTTC.

With regard to this clone: Different DNA sequences within this sample yield the same CDR3. This rearrangement joins TRBV12-3 or TRBV12-4 to TRBJ1-2; 7 bases line up with TRBD1. V lost 5 bases to trimming and J lost 4 bases; unmatched junction nucleotides: 4. This CDR3 spans 13 amino acids. The CDR3 sequence is CASSPGTAYGYTF. The CDR3 DNA reads as TGTGCCAGCAGTCCCGGGACAGCCTATGGCTACACCTTC.

The rearrangement links TRBV3-1 (or the pseudogene TRBV3-2) to TRBJ1-1; possibly TRBD1 for D (6 bases). The V gene lost 1 base and the J gene lost 1 base, with 16 bases spanning the gap. The CDR3 runs to 17 residues. Looked up from germline, CDR1 is LGHDT and CDR2 is YNNKEL (reference sequence). The chain's CDR3 is CASSQVRGGHENTEAFF. CDR3 sequence (DNA): TGTGCCAGCAGCCAAGTAAGGGGGGGGCACGAGAACACTGAAGCTTTCTTT.

This sequence joins TRBV5-1 and TRBJ1-2; 7 nucleotides align to TRBD1. The junction had 5 bases not matched to a gene; V was cut back by 4 bases and J by 8 bases. Germline values: CDR1 SGHRS, CDR2 YFSETQ. The CDR3 totals 12 residues. CDR3 nucleotide sequence: TGCGCCAGCAGCGCGCAGGGGGGAGGCTACACCTTC. Amino acid sequence: CASSAQGGGYTF.

The CDR3 protein is CASSYSAVNTEAFF. CDR3 nucleotide sequence: TGTGCCAGCAGTTACTCAGCGGTGAACACTGAAGCTTTCTTT. The genes are TRBV6-2 or TRBV6-3 and TRBJ1-1; D gene uncertain. The V end was cut by 0 bases, the J end by 0 bases, with 5 bases between. Germline CDR1 reads MNHEY; CDR2 reads SVGEGT. There are 14 residues in the CDR3.

J is TRBJ1-5 and V is TRBV21-1; TRBD1 is taken as the D call from the table, unchecked against the DNA. TRBV21-1 is shown as a pseudogene. This CDR3 region has 15 residues. CDR3 nucleotide sequence: TGTGCCTCCTTAGGGGGGACAGGGGGCAATCAGCCCCAGCATTTT. Its protein product is CASLGGTGGNQPQHF.

This rearrangement joins TRBV9 to TRBJ2-7; D is perhaps TRBD1 (6 bases). The CDR3 length is 15 residues. Germline CDR1 reads SGDLS; CDR2 reads YYNGEE. The V gene lost 2 bases and the J gene lost 3 bases, with 15 bases spanning the gap. CDR3 DNA sequence: TGTGCCAGCAGCGTTAGGGACACGGCCTTCTACGAGCAGTACTTC. It yields the protein CASSVRDTAFYEQYF. The full variable domain, with the rest looked up from reference TRBV9 and TRBJ2-7, is DSGVTQTPKHLITATGQRVTLRCSPRSGDLSVYWYQQSLDQGLQFLIQYYNGEERAKGNILERFSAQQFPDLHSELNLSSLELGDSALYFCASSVRDTAFYEQYFGPGTRLTVT.

The CDR3 region has the DNA TGCGCCAGCAGGGGAATTGGGGCAGGGGAAACCGGGGAGCTGTTTTTT. This sequence encodes CASRGIGAGETGELFF. The chain is built from TRBV4-1 and TRBJ2-2, with D possibly TRBD1 on 6 matching bases. V lost 6 bases to trimming and J lost 5 bases, with 19 bases between them. The CDR3 sequence is 16 residues long. Germline CDR1 is MGHRA and CDR2 is YSYEKL.

J is TRBJ2-7 and V is TRBV4-1, with a possible D match to TRBD1 (6 bases). V was shortened by 3 bases and J by 6 bases, with 21 bases between the two germline ends. The CDR3 covers 16 residues. Per germline, CDR1 MGHRA and CDR2 YSYEKL. The CDR3 coding sequence is TGCGCCAGCAGCCAGAGCCGGACAGCCAGTGAGGGCGAGCAGTACTTC. This sequence encodes CASSQSRTASEGEQYF.

The DNA of the CDR3 is TGCGCCAGCAGCTTGGTGGGACAGGGGGCTTGGGAGACCCAGTACTTC. Residues: CASSLVGQGAWETQYF. The rearrangement joins TRBV5-1 to TRBJ2-5; 12 bases map to TRBD1. Germline CDR1 is SGHRS and CDR2 is YFSETQ. The CDR3 runs to 16 residues. Trimming removed 0 bases from V and 5 bases from J; junction bases left unmatched: 5. Variable domain in full (rest from reference TRBV5-1 and TRBJ2-5): KAGVTQTPRYLIKTRGQQVTLSCSPISGHRSVSWYQQTPGQGLQFLFEYFSETQRNKGNFPGRFSGRQFSNSRSEMNVSTLELGDSALYLCASSLVGQGAWETQYFGPGTRLLVL.

This clone was recorded only once. The chain combines TRBV19 with TRBJ1-2; possibly TRBD1 for D (6 bases). Between the trimmed V and J ends, which lost 5 bases and 2 bases, there was a span of 9 bases. CDR1 is LNHDA, CDR2 SQIVND, per germline (reference sequence). The CDR3 is made up of 13 amino acids. CDR3 coding DNA: TGTGCCAGTAGTTCAGGACAGAACTATGGCTACACCTTC. Protein sequence: CASSSGQNYGYTF.

CDR3 nucleotide sequence: TGTGCCATCAGTGATCCAGGGGAGGGTGCCTACGAGCAGTACTTC. This codes for CAISDPGEGAYEQYF. The genes are TRBV10-3 and TRBJ2-7; maybe TRBD2 (7 bases). The CDR3 consists of 15 residues. Germline-derived CDR1 and CDR2 are ENHRY and SYGVKD. V shed 3 bases and J shed 2 bases, with 14 bases lying between them.

V usage is TRBV2 and J usage is TRBJ1-2, with no clear D. The CDR3 sequence is 14 residues long. The germline V gene encodes CDR1 SNHLY and CDR2 FYNNEI. V shed 6 bases and J shed 0 bases, with 11 bases lying between them. CDR3 sequence reads: CASRLGLANYGYTF. CDR3 DNA sequence: TGTGCCAGCAGACTCGGGTTAGCTAACTATGGCTACACCTTC.

The CDR3 DNA is TGTGCCAGCAGTTTGAACAGTCACACTGAAGCTTTCTTT. As protein: CASSLNSHTEAFF. The V call is TRBV28, the J call TRBJ1-1, with no clear D. V was clipped by 3 bases and J by 3 bases, with 8 bases between them. Germline V gene lookup returns CDR1 MDHEN and CDR2 SYDVKM. CDR3 length equals 13 residues.

The chain recombines TRBV12-2 with TRBJ1-1. TRBV12-2 is an annotated pseudogene. The CDR3 extends over 14 amino acids. In DNA, the CDR3 is TGTGCAAGTCGCTTAGCGCCGGGCGGGCATGAAGCTTTCTTT. This gives the protein CASRLAPGGHEAFF.

This chain joins TRBV5-1 and TRBJ2-7, with 8 bases lining up with TRBD1. The J segment lost 7 bases and the V segment lost 4 bases, leaving 10 bases of the junction unmatched. The germline gives CDR1 SGHRS, CDR2 YFSETQ. CDR3 length equals 14 residues. The CDR3 loop reads CASSPGAGGYEQYF. The DNA for the CDR3 is TGCGCCAGCAGCCCCGGGGCAGGGGGCTATGAGCAGTACTTC.

V is TRBV6-6 and J is TRBJ1-5; D may be TRBD1 (6 bases). Germline CDR1 reads MNHNY; CDR2 reads SVGAGI (reference sequence). With 5 bases removed from V and 3 bases from J, the gap between germline ends came to 20 bases. CDR3 size: 17 residues. CDR3 region: CASSRGYGGPVNQPQHF. CDR3 nucleotide sequence: TGTGCCAGCAGTCGGGGGTACGGGGGGCCGGTCAATCAGCCCCAGCATTTT.

The chain joins TRBV24-1 to TRBJ1-2, with D maybe TRBD1 (6 bases). Germline-derived CDR1 and CDR2 are KGHDR and SFDVKD. CDR3 length: 16 amino acids. Deletions cut 2 bases from V and 8 bases from J, with 20 bases between. The CDR3 bases are TGTGCCACCAGTGATTCTAACCGACAGGTGGGACAAGGCTACACCTTC. It yields the protein CATSDSNRQVGQGYTF.

The genes are TRBV18 and TRBJ1-3, with D possibly being TRBD1 (6 bases). The CDR3 is 16 residues long. V gave up 1 base and J gave up 4 bases, with 14 bases separating them. Germline V CDR1 and CDR2: KGHSH, LQKENI. CDR3 sequence: CASSPLDGTGGNTIYF. For the CDR3, the DNA is TGTGCCAGCTCACCACTTGACGGCACAGGGGGAAACACCATATATTTT.

This clone was recorded only once. The rearrangement joins TRBV2 to TRBJ1-1, with a weak D call TRBD1 (5 bases). Germline CDR1 is SNHLY and CDR2 is FYNNEI. Trimming left V 7 bases short and J 1 base short, with 16 bases between. The CDR3 has 15 residues. The CDR3 DNA follows: TGTGCCAGCAAAATGGGTCAGGGAAAGAACACTGAAGCTTTCTTT. Translating gives CASKMGQGKNTEAFF. The whole variable domain, remainder taken from reference TRBV2 and TRBJ1-1, is EPEVTQTPSHQVTQMGQEVILRCVPISNHLYFYWYRQILGQKVEFLVSFYNNEISEKSEIFDDQFSVERPDGSNFTLKIRSTKLEDSAMYFCASKMGQGKNTEAFFGQGTRLTVV.